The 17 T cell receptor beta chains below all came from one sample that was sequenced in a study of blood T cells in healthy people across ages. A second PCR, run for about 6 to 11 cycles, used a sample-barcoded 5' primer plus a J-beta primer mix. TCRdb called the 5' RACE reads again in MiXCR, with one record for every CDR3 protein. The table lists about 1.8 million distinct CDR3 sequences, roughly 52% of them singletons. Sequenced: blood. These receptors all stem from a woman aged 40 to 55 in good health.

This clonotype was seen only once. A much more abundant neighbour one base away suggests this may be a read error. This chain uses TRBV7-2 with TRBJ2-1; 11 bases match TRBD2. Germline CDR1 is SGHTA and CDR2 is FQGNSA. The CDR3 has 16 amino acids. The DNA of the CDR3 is TGTGTCAGCAGCCAGACTAGCGGGGCTTTATACAATGAGCAGTTCTTC. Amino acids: CVSSQTSGALYNEQFF.

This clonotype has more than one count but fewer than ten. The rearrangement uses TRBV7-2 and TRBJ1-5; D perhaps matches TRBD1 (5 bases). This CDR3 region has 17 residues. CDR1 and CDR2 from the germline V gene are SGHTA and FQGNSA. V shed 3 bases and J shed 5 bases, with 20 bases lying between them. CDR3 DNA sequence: TGTGCCAGCAGCTTGGAAAGGGGCAGGGAGGGAGATCAGCCCCAGCATTTT. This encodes CASSLERGREGDQPQHF. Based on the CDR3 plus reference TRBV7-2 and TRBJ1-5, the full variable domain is GAGVSQSPSNKVTEKGKDVELRCDPISGHTALYWYRQSLGQGLEFLIYFQGNSAPDKSGLPSDRFSAERTGGSVSTLTIQRTQQEDSAVYLCASSLERGREGDQPQHFGDGTRLSIL.

The CDR3 protein is CASSGRGLYGYTF. The CDR3 nucleotides read TGTGCCAGCAGTGGCAGGGGACTCTATGGCTACACCTTC. The rearrangement links TRBV7-2 to TRBJ1-2; possible D gene TRBD1, 6 bases. The CDR3 is 13 amino acids. CDR1 SGHTA and CDR2 FQGNSA come from the germline V gene. V was trimmed by 6 bases and J by 4 bases, leaving 12 bases between them. Combining the CDR3 with reference TRBV7-2 and TRBJ1-2 gives the whole variable domain GAGVSQSPSNKVTEKGKDVELRCDPISGHTALYWYRQSLGQGLEFLIYFQGNSAPDKSGLPSDRFSAERTGGSVSTLTIQRTQQEDSAVYLCASSGRGLYGYTFGSGTRLTVV.

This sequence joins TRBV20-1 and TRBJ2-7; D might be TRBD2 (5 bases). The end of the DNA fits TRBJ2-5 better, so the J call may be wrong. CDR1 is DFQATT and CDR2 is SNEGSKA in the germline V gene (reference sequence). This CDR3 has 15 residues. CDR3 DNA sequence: TGCAGTGCAACTTCAGGACTGGCGGCATTAGAGACCCAGTACTTC. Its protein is CSATSGLAALETQYF.

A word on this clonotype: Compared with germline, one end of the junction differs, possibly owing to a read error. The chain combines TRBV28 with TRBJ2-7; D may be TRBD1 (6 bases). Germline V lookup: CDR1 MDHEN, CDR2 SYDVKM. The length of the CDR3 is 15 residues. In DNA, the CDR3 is TGTGCCGGCAGTCCTTCGACAGGCTCCAGGAACGAGCAGTACTTC. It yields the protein CAGSPSTGSRNEQYF.

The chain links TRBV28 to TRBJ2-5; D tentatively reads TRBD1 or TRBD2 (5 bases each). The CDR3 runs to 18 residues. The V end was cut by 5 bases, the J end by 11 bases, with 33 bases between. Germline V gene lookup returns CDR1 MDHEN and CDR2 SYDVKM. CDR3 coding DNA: TGTGCCAGCAGTCCCCAAGGCGGAATCGGGACCCTCGAGAGGGAGCAGTACTTC. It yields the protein CASSPQGGIGTLEREQYF.

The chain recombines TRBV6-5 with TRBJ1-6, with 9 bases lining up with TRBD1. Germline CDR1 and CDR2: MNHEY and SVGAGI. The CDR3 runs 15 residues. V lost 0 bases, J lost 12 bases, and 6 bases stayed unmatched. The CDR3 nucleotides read TGTGCCAGCAGTTACTCGACAGGGACAGGGAAACCCCTCCACTTT. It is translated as CASSYSTGTGKPLHF.

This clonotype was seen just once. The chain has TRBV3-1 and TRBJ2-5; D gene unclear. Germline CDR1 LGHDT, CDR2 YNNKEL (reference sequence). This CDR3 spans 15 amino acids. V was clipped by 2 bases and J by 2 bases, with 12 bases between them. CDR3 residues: CASSQFESSQETQYF. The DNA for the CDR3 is TGTGCCAGCAGCCAATTCGAGAGCTCACAAGAGACCCAGTACTTC.

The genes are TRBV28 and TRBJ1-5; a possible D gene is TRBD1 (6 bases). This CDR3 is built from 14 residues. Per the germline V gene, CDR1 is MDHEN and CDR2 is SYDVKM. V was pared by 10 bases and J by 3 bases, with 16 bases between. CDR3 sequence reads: CATYNRVSNQPQHF. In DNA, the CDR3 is TGTGCCACCTACAACAGGGTCTCCAATCAGCCCCAGCATTTT.

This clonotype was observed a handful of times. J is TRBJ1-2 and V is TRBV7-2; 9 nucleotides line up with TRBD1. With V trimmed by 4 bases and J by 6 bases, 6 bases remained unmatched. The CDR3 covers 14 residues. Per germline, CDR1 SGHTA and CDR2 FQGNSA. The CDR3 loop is CASSYFDRGDGYTF. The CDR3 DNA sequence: TGTGCCAGCAGCTACTTCGACAGGGGGGATGGCTACACCTTC.

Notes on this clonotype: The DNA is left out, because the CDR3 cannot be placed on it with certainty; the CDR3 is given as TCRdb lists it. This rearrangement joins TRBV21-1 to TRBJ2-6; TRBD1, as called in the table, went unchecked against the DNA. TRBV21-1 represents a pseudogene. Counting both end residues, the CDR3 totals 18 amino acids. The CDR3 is CASSPRRQWGSGANVLTF.

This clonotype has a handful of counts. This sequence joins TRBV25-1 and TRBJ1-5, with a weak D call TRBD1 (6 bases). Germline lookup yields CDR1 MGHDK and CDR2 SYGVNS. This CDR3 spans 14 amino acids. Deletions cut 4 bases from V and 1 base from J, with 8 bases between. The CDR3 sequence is CASSAGESNQPQHF. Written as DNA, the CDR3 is TGTGCCAGCAGTGCAGGGGAAAGCAATCAGCCCCAGCATTTT. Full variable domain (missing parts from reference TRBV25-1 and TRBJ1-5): EADIYQTPRYLVIGTGKKITLECSQTMGHDKMYWYQQDPGMELHLIHYSYGVNSTEKGDLSSESTVSRIRTEHFPLTLESARPSHTSQYLCASSAGESNQPQHFGDGTRLSIL.

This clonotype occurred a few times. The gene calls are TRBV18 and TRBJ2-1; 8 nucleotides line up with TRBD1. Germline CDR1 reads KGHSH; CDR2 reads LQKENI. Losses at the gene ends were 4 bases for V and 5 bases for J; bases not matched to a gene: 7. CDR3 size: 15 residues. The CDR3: CASSLLQGVNNEQFF. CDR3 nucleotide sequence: TGTGCCAGCTCACTTCTACAGGGGGTGAACAATGAGCAGTTCTTC.

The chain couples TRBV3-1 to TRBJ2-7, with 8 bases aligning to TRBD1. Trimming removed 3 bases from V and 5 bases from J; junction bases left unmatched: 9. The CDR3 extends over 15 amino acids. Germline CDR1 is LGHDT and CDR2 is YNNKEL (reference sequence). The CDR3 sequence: CASSQASSGGDEQYF. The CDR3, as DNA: TGTGCCAGCAGCCAGGCTTCATCAGGGGGCGACGAGCAGTACTTC.

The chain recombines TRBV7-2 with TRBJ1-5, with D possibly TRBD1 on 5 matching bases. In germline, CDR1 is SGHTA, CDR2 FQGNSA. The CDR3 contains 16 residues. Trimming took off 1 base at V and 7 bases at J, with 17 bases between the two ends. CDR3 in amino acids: CASSLGGRRTHQPQHF. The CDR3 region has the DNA TGTGCCAGCAGCTTAGGCGGTAGGAGGACACACCAGCCCCAGCATTTT.

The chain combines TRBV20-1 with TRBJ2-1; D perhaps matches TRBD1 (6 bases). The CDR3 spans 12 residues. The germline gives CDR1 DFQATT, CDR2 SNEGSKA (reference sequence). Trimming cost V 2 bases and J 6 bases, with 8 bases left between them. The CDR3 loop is CSARLGGNEQFF. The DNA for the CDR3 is TGCAGTGCTAGATTAGGGGGCAATGAGCAGTTCTTC.

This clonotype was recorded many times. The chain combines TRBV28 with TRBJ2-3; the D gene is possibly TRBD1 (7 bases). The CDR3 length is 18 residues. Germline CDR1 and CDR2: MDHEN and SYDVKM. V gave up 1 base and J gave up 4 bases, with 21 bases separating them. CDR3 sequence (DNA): TGTGCCAGCAGTTTATTTTTCGGCAGACAGGGAGGCGCAGATACGCAGTATTTT. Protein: CASSLFFGRQGGADTQYF.